The rows below give T cell receptor beta chains drawn from one sample of a study of blood T cell repertoires in COVID-19. Libraries were prepared by immunoSEQ multiplex PCR; TCRdb keeps only in-frame clonotypes and omits some of them. The table lists a few hundred thousand clones, roughly nine tenths of them singletons. The specimen sequenced was PBMCs or T cells enriched from blood (not recorded which). Receptors originate from a woman aged 30 to 39 who had recovered from COVID-19. CDR3s include the opening cysteine and the closing phenylalanine or tryptophan. The D gene is left open where the match is weak. Part of the rows lack a size; the others show once, few, many or a class for expanded clones.

j_call d_call v_call clone_size cdr3_aa cdr3_nt
TRBJ1-1 . TRBV27 . CASSSPMGRAFF TGTGCCAGCAGTTCCCCTATGGGGAGAGCTTTCTTT
TRBJ1-2 TRBD1 TRBV5-4 . CASSLWSGGSYGYTF TGTGCCAGCAGCTTGTGGTCAGGGGGCAGCTATGGCTACACCTTC
TRBJ1-2 TRBD1 TRBV7-9 . CASSTRQGVGYTF TGTGCCAGCAGCACGAGACAGGGCGTTGGCTACACCTTC
TRBJ2-7 . TRBV28 . CASRRYGLAITSYEQYF TGTGCCAGCAGGAGGTATGGTCTAGCTATTACATCCTACGAGCAGTACTTC
TRBJ2-7 . TRBV28 few CASSLSSEQYF TGTGCCAGCAGCTTGTCCTCCGAGCAGTACTTC
TRBJ2-5 TRBD1 TRBV28 . CASSSGQEETQYF TGTGCCAGCAGCTCGGGACAGGAAGAGACCCAGTACTTC
TRBJ2-5 . TRBV7-9 . CASSSGEETQYF TGTGCCAGCAGCTCGGGGGAGGAGACCCAGTACTTC
TRBJ1-2 . TRBV7-2 . CASSSRAGAVYGYTF TGTGCCAGCAGCTCGCGGGCGGGGGCAGTCTATGGCTACACCTTC
TRBJ2-7 . TRBV28 once CASTGVLHEQYF TGTGCCAGCACGGGTGTACTCCACGAGCAGTACTTC
TRBJ2-1 TRBD1 TRBV5-8 . CASSRNRGNEQFF TGTGCCAGCAGCCGTAACAGGGGGAATGAGCAGTTCTTC
TRBJ1-5 . TRBV19 . CASSWEDSNQPQHF TGTGCCAGTAGCTGGGAGGATAGCAATCAGCCCCAGCATTTT
TRBJ2-7 . TRBV2 . CASSEGTLGEQYF TGTGCCAGCAGTGAGGGGACATTAGGCGAGCAGTACTTC
TRBJ2-5 TRBD2 TRBV5-1 . CASSLVGREETQYF TGCGCCAGCAGCTTGGTCGGGAGGGAAGAGACCCAGTACTTC
TRBJ2-7 . TRBV18 . CASSRRDGEQYF TGTGCCAGCTCACGGAGGGACGGCGAGCAGTACTTC
TRBJ2-6 TRBD2 TRBV10-3 once CAISDPGVAGGSGANVLTF TGTGCCATCAGTGACCCAGGGGTAGCGGGAGGTTCTGGGGCCAACGTCCTGACTTTC
TRBJ1-2 . TRBV28 once CASLRGYGYTF TGTGCCAGCCTCAGGGGTTATGGCTACACCTTC
TRBJ1-1 . TRBV7-9 . CASSLGGAYTEAFF TGTGCCAGCAGCCTAGGCGGCGCTTACACTGAAGCTTTCTTT
TRBJ2-2 . TRBV28 . CASKFSVSGTGELFF TGTGCCAGCAAATTCTCGGTATCGGGCACCGGGGAGCTGTTTTTT
TRBJ1-2 . TRBV30 . CAWSVKGRAGYTF TGTGCCTGGAGTGTAAAGGGGAGGGCTGGCTACACCTTC
TRBJ1-2 . TRBV5-4 . CASSPTSRQEQVNANYGYTF TGTGCCAGCAGCCCGACCTCAAGACAGGAGCAAGTAAACGCTAACTATGGCTACACCTTC
TRBJ2-2 TRBD2 TRBV7-8 . CASSTRGGGPGELFF TGTGCCAGCAGCACGCGGGGGGGCGGCCCCGGGGAGCTGTTTTTT
TRBJ2-7 . TRBV5-1 . CASSLAGVEHNPNEQYF TGCGCCAGCAGCTTGGCCGGGGTTGAACATAACCCCAACGAGCAGTACTTC
TRBJ2-2 . TRBV25-1 . CASSDPRDMTGELFF TGTGCCAGCAGTGACCCCCGGGACATGACCGGGGAGCTGTTTTTT
TRBJ1-5 TRBD1 TRBV19 . CASNPQGGQPQHF TGTGCCAGTAACCCGCAGGGGGGTCAGCCCCAGCATTTT
TRBJ1-5 . TRBV28 few CASSTPGGPQHF TGTGCCAGCAGTACTCCGGGAGGGCCCCAGCATTTT
TRBJ2-2 TRBD2 TRBV6-2/TRBV6-3 . CASSRWTSVGTGELFF TGTGCCAGCAGTCGATGGACTAGTGTTGGTACCGGGGAGCTGTTTTTT
TRBJ1-3 . TRBV4-2 . CASSQKRDRPGNTIYF TGTGCCAGCAGCCAAAAACGAGACAGACCTGGAAACACCATATATTTT
TRBJ2-7 . TRBV29-1 . CSVPGQSYEQYF TGCAGCGTTCCCGGACAGTCCTACGAGCAGTACTTC
TRBJ2-1 TRBD2 TRBV10-3 . CAISEGLAGRYEQFF TGTGCCATCAGCGAGGGACTAGCGGGACGGTATGAGCAGTTCTTC
TRBJ1-2 . TRBV19 . CASQTWQGNGYTF TGTGCCAGCCAGACATGGCAGGGGAATGGCTACACCTTC
TRBJ1-2 . TRBV19 . CASSYREIRVGYTF TGTGCCAGTAGTTACCGGGAAATTCGCGTTGGCTACACCTTC
TRBJ2-2 . TRBV6-5 once CASSFGQLLYTGELFF TGTGCCAGCAGTTTTGGACAGCTCCTATACACCGGGGAGCTGTTTTTT
TRBJ1-5 . TRBV28 . CASAMRNQPQHF TGTGCCAGCGCTATGAGAAATCAGCCCCAGCATTTT